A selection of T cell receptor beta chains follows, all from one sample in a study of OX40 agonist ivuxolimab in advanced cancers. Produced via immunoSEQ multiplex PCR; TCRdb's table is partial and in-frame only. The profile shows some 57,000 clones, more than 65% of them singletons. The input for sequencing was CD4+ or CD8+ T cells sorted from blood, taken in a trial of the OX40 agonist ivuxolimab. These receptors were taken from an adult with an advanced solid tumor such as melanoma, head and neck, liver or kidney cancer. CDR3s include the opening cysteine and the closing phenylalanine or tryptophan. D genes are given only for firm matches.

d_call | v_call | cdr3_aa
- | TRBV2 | CASSERSAPTPDTQYF
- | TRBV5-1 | CASSLNWGTSATNEKLFF
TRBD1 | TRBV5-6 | CASSFPDRAGNEQFF
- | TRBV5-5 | CASSLAVTGQETQYF
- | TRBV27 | CASSLSPPGAYEQYF
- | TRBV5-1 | CASSYQEAAANTEAFF
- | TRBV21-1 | CASTPSLTDTYEQYF
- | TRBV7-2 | CASSLPGGRGPYEQYF
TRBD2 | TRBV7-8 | CASSPAGGVYEQYF
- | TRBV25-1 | CASSESGVLTDTQYF
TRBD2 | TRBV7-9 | CASSRLAGDPSYNEQFF
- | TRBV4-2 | CASSQDPGEKLFF
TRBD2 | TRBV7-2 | CASSYRLAVQETQYF
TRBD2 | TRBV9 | CASSVTSGTDTQYF
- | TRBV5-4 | CASRDNINYGYTF
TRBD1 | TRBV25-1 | CASSEFRGLLSYTF
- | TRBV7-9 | CASNREQNSPLHF
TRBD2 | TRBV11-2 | CASSSTLTSGLEQFF
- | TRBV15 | CATSRDPAEKLFF
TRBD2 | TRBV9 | CASSVGNSGETQYF
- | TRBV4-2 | CASSHNGGWAGELFF
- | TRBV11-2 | CASSPRWFSGNTIYF
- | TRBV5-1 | CASAVTSRGETQYF
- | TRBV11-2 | CASSLSPGSTDTQYF
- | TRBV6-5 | CASSGGRQTEAFF
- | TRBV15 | CATSVGAENSPLHF
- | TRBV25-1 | CASSLGVSYEQYF
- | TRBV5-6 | CASSRWQGPQYF
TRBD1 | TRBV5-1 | CASSLGATGTSGYTF
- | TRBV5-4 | CASSLPRGGSYEQYF
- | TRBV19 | CASSIQRADEKLFF
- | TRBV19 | CASTYHGRDPPDTQYF
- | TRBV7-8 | CASSASSSFLNEQFF
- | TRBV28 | CASSLDQAPYEQYF
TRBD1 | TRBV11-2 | CASSLVGQGVGELFF
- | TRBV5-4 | CASSLLPSAEETQYF
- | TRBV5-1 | CASSLSAPGSDTQYF
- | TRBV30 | CAWDYRKETQYF
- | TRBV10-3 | CAISLRDRYGYTF
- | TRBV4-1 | CASSLYKGGADSYEQYF
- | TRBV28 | CASSLFESGRGYEQYF
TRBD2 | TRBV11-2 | CASSLAGTSGRYNEQFF
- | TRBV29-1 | CSVEGRTAYNEQFF
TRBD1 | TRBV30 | CAWGTGRDSPLHF
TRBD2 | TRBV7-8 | CASSPRLADSSYNEQFF
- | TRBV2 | CASSEERSGLTEAFF
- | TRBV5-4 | CASSSGTLNTEAFF
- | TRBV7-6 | CASSLVAKGETQYF
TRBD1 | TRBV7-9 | CASSSSDRGISNEQFF